This record looks at one T cell receptor (beta chain) sequence and its context. Its antigen is still unknown. Libraries were prepared by immunoSEQ multiplex PCR; TCRdb keeps only in-frame clonotypes and omits some of them. The table lists fewer than 10,000 clones, around 68% of them singletons. This record belongs to a study of neoadjuvant anti-PD-1 for oral cavity cancer. General study findings and limits: Non-responders to neoadjuvant nivolumab had significantly more clonal PBMC T cells than responders.

Time point in this sample: after neoadjuvant nivolumab, at surgical resection. V shed 5 bases and J 5 bases; nucleotides not matched to a gene: 11. Germline CDR1 and CDR2: LGHNT and FRNRAP. CDR3 length equals 15 residues. This chain links TRBV12-5 with TRBJ2-5, with TRBD2 matching over 7 bases. The receptor was derived from a person between 35 and 79 years old with oral cavity squamous cell carcinoma. This specimen was PBMCs, taken after nivolumab (anti-PD-1) treatment. The CDR3 region is CASGLSGWEGETQYF. CDR3 coding DNA: TGTGCTAGTGGTCTCTCCGGGTGGGAGGGGGAGACCCAGTACTTC. Supplemented by reference TRBV12-5 and TRBJ2-5, the full variable domain reads DARVTQTPRHKVTEMGQEVTMRCQPILGHNTVFWYRQTMMQGLELLAYFRNRAPLDDSGMPKDRFSAEMPDATLATLKIQPSEPRDSAVYFCASGLSGWEGETQYFGPGTRLLVL.